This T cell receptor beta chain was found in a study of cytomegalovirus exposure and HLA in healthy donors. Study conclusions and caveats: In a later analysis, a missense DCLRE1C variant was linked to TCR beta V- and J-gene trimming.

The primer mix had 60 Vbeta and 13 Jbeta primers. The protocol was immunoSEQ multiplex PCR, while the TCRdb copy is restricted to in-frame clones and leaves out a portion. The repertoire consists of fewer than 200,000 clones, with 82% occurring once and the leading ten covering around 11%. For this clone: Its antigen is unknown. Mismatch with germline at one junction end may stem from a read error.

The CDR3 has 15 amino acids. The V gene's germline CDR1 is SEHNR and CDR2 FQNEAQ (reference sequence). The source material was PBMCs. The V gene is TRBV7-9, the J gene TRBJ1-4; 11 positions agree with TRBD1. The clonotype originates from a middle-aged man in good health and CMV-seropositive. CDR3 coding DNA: TGTTCCAGCAGCTTTGAAGGGACAGGGGGAGAAAAACTGTTTTTT. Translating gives CSSSFEGTGGEKLFF.